This TCR beta chain was retrieved from a study of blood T cell repertoires in COVID-19. For the study at large: COVID-19 samples collected from the United States, Italy and Spain covered acute and convalescent phases. From T cells, B-cell-depleted T cells, or PBMCs came the material, which was cDNA or gDNA.

The CDR3 extends over 15 amino acids. V lost 0 bases, J lost 3 bases, and 12 bases lay in between. The V gene's germline CDR1 is PRHDT and CDR2 FYEKMQ (reference sequence). In this sample, this clone turned up once. In the original workflow: How many nucleated cells were present was estimated from reference gene primer amplification. The repertoire was sequenced with immunoSEQ multiplex PCR; TCRdb's copy has only in-frame clones and lacks some. The V and J calls and clone size were taken over from that table, and D and trimming were inferred from the DNA. The table lists approximately 230,000 clones, 70% to 90% of them singletons.

The sample consisted of peripheral blood. The receptor's source is a man at least 80 years old with acute or convalescent COVID-19. This chain links TRBV13 with TRBJ2-7, with D perhaps TRBD1 (6 bases). The CDR3 sequence: CASSLGGAMGYEQYF. DNA for the CDR3: TGTGCCAGCAGCTTAGGGGGGGCTATGGGCTACGAGCAGTACTTC.